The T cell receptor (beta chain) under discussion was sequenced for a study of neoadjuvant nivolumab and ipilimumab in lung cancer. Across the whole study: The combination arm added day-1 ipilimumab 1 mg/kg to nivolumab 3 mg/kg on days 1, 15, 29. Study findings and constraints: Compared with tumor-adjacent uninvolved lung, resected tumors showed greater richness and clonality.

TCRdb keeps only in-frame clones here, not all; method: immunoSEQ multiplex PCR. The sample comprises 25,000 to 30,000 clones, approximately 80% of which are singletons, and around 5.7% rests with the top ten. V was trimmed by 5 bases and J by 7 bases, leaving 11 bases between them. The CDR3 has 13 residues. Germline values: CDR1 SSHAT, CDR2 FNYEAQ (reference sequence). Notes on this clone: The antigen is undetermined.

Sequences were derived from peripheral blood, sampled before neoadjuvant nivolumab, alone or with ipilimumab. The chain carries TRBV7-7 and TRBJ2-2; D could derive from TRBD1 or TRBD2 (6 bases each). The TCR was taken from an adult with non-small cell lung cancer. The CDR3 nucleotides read TGTGCCAGCAGCCCCGGAGGGGGCGGGGAGCTGTTTTTT. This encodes CASSPGGGGELFF.